The rows below give T cell receptor beta chains drawn from one sample of a study of cytomegalovirus exposure and HLA in healthy donors. TCRdb's copy holds only in-frame clones and misses some; the assay was immunoSEQ multiplex PCR. Among around 150,000 clones listed, about four fifths were seen once. Input material: PBMCs. These receptors originate from a male donor in good health and CMV-seronegative. The CDR3 runs from the conserved cysteine through the conserved F or W. D genes are given only for firm matches. Clone size is given for some rows only: seen once, a few or many times, or a class if the clone is expanded.

CDR3	DNA	size	J	V	D
CSVHNTYEQYF	TGCAGCGTCCATAACACCTACGAGCAGTACTTC	NA	TRBJ2-7	TRBV29-1	NA
CASSFEGEWSQGYGYTF	TGTGCCAGCAGCTTTGAAGGAGAATGGAGCCAAGGATATGGCTACACCTTC	NA	TRBJ1-2	TRBV5-6	NA
CASSSKNREDEKLFF	TGTGCCAGCAGCTCTAAAAACAGGGAAGATGAAAAACTGTTTTTT	NA	TRBJ1-4	TRBV5-4	NA
CSSSLVAGIYGYTF	TGTTCCAGCAGCTTAGTGGCAGGGATCTATGGCTACACCTTC	NA	TRBJ1-2	TRBV7-9	NA
CASSFSGDTEAFF	TGTGCCAGCAGTTTTTCAGGGGACACTGAAGCTTTCTTT	once	TRBJ1-1	TRBV5-8	NA
CASSQETSGGYLDTQYF	TGTGCCAGCAGCCAAGAGACTAGCGGGGGTTACCTAGATACGCAGTATTTT	NA	TRBJ2-3	TRBV4-2	TRBD2
CASSFGTGAYEQYF	TGTGCCAGCAGCTTCGGGACAGGGGCCTACGAGCAGTACTTC	NA	TRBJ2-7	TRBV11-2	TRBD1
CASSLTSGRGTGELFF	TGTGCCAGCAGCCTAACTAGCGGGAGAGGCACCGGGGAGCTGTTTTTT	few	TRBJ2-2	TRBV13	TRBD2
CSVQGHEAFF	TGCAGCGTGCAGGGCCATGAAGCTTTCTTT	NA	TRBJ1-1	TRBV29-1	NA
CASSLLAGGRYTGELFF	TGTGCCAGCAGTTTGCTAGCGGGAGGGAGATACACCGGGGAGCTGTTTTTT	NA	TRBJ2-2	TRBV27	TRBD2
CSSSLRDEQYF	TGTTCCAGCAGCTTACGCGACGAGCAGTACTTC	NA	TRBJ2-7	TRBV7-9	NA
CASSLKAGGRHTEAFF	TGTGCCAGCAGCTTAAAGGCGGGAGGGAGGCACACTGAAGCTTTCTTT	once	TRBJ1-1	TRBV11-2	NA
CASSIDEDSNTEAFF	TGTGCCAGTAGTATAGATGAGGACAGCAACACTGAAGCTTTCTTT	NA	TRBJ1-1	TRBV19	NA
CASSWTGRGAGELFF	TGTGCCAGCAGTTGGACGGGCAGGGGGGCCGGGGAGCTGTTTTTT	NA	TRBJ2-2	TRBV28	NA
CASSSPTGGGYTF	TGTGCCAGCAGCTCCCCTACCGGGGGAGGCTACACCTTC	NA	TRBJ1-2	TRBV7-8	NA
CASSYSNDRDAEAFF	TGTGCCAGCAGTTACTCGAACGACAGGGACGCTGAAGCTTTCTTT	NA	TRBJ1-1	TRBV6-5	TRBD1
CASSADRLYEQYF	TGTGCCAGCAGTGCCGACAGACTCTACGAGCAGTACTTC	NA	TRBJ2-7	TRBV2	NA
CSVGVGGETEAFF	TGCAGCGTTGGAGTAGGGGGGGAGACCGAGGCTTTCTTT	NA	TRBJ1-1	TRBV29-1	NA
CASSSTGTGNGNTIYF	TGCGCCAGCAGCTCAACCGGGACAGGGAACGGAAACACCATATATTTT	few	TRBJ1-3	TRBV5-1	TRBD1
CASSVVSGGASTDTQYF	TGTGCCAGCAGCGTAGTTAGCGGGGGGGCCAGCACAGATACGCAGTATTTT	NA	TRBJ2-3	TRBV9	TRBD2
CASSSSGGDRANYGYTF	TGTGCCAGCAGCTCCTCGGGAGGGGACAGGGCGAACTATGGCTACACCTTC	NA	TRBJ1-2	TRBV9	TRBD1
CASRQGAPLINEQYF	TGTGCCAGCAGACAGGGAGCTCCCTTAATCAACGAGCAGTACTTC	few	TRBJ2-7	TRBV27	NA
CASSRRLAENTGELFF	TGCGCCAGCAGCCGGAGACTAGCGGAAAACACCGGGGAGCTGTTTTTT	NA	TRBJ2-2	TRBV5-1	TRBD2
CASSLWAWGRGNTEAFF	TGTGCCAGCAGCTTATGGGCGTGGGGCAGGGGGAACACTGAAGCTTTCTTT	NA	TRBJ1-1	TRBV11-2	NA
CASSQDHRDPSYGYTF	TGTGCCAGCAGCCAAGATCACCGGGATCCTAGCTATGGCTACACCTTC	NA	TRBJ1-2	TRBV4-2	NA
CSSSDSIGGADTQYF	TGTTCCAGCAGTGACTCGATCGGGGGGGCAGATACGCAGTATTTT	few	TRBJ2-3	TRBV6-4	TRBD2
CASSRTSGSLVYEQYF	TGCGCCAGCAGTAGGACTAGCGGGAGTCTCGTTTACGAGCAGTACTTC	NA	TRBJ2-7	TRBV10-1	TRBD2
CASSIQAGFYEQYF	TGTGCCAGTAGTATACAGGCAGGCTTCTACGAGCAGTACTTC	NA	TRBJ2-7	TRBV19	NA
CASSSRTGEQELFF	TGTGCCAGCAGCTCAAGGACAGGGGAACAGGAGCTGTTTTTT	NA	TRBJ2-2	TRBV5-4	TRBD1
CASSPPGRETQYF	TGTGCCAGCAGCCCACCGGGTAGGGAGACCCAGTACTTC	NA	TRBJ2-5	TRBV27	NA
CASSRLGGRNEKLFF	TGTGCCAGCAGTAGGTTGGGAGGGAGGAATGAAAAACTGTTTTTT	NA	TRBJ1-4	TRBV2	NA
CASSFNFYEQYF	TGTGCCAGCAGTTTCAATTTCTACGAGCAGTACTTC	NA	TRBJ2-7	TRBV6-5	NA
CASSSLDYRGREKLFF	TGTGCCAGCAGTTCCCTGGACTACAGGGGCAGGGAAAAACTGTTTTTT	few	TRBJ1-4	TRBV27	TRBD1
CASWTSGRSSYNEQFF	TGTGCCAGTTGGACTAGCGGGAGGAGCTCCTACAATGAGCAGTTCTTC	NA	TRBJ2-1	TRBV2	TRBD2
CASSTGTGSYEQYF	TGTGCCAGCAGCACCGGGACAGGCTCCTACGAGCAGTACTTC	once	TRBJ2-7	TRBV27	TRBD1
CASSGPRGGTYEQYF	TGTGCCAGCAGTGGCCCCCGGGGGGGGACCTACGAGCAGTACTTC	NA	TRBJ2-7	TRBV25-1	TRBD2
CASTPQGNGEKLFF	TGTGCCAGTACCCCACAGGGGAATGGAGAAAAACTGTTTTTT	once	TRBJ1-4	TRBV19	TRBD1
CASSLFPDRGKGNEQFF	TGTGCCAGCAGCTTATTTCCTGACAGGGGAAAAGGTAATGAGCAGTTCTTC	once	TRBJ2-1	TRBV11-2	TRBD1
CASSLAQGNYGYTF	TGTGCCAGCAGCTTAGCGCAGGGAAACTATGGCTACACCTTC	NA	TRBJ1-2	TRBV7-9	NA
CAISEQRELGEQYF	TGTGCCATCAGTGAGCAGCGGGAGCTGGGCGAGCAGTACTTC	NA	TRBJ2-7	TRBV10-3	TRBD2
CASSVGTGEYF	TGTGCCAGCAGTGTAGGGACAGGAGAGTACTTC	NA	TRBJ2-5	TRBV2	TRBD1
CASSLAAGGVEAFF	TGTGCCAGCAGCTTGGCTGCAGGGGGCGTTGAAGCTTTCTTT	NA	TRBJ1-1	TRBV5-4	TRBD1
CASSPMLTGVSGYTF	TGTGCCAGCAGTCCCATGTTGACAGGGGTGAGCGGCTACACCTTC	NA	TRBJ1-2	TRBV27	TRBD1
CASSPIQDTNTEAFF	TGCGCCAGCAGTCCGATACAGGACACGAACACTGAAGCTTTCTTT	NA	TRBJ1-1	TRBV5-1	NA
CASSLGGYNEQFF	TGTGCCAGCAGCTTAGGCGGTTACAATGAGCAGTTCTTC	NA	TRBJ2-1	TRBV13	NA
CASSSKPGLEQFF	TGTGCCAGCAGTTCGAAACCGGGACTAGAGCAGTTCTTC	NA	TRBJ2-1	TRBV6-5	TRBD2
CATSGRDSYYGYTF	TGTGCCACCAGCGGACGGGACAGCTACTATGGCTACACCTTC	NA	TRBJ1-2	TRBV15	TRBD1
CASSLGLTNTEAFF	TGTGCCAGCAGCTTAGGGCTTACGAACACTGAAGCTTTCTTT	NA	TRBJ1-1	TRBV7-9	NA